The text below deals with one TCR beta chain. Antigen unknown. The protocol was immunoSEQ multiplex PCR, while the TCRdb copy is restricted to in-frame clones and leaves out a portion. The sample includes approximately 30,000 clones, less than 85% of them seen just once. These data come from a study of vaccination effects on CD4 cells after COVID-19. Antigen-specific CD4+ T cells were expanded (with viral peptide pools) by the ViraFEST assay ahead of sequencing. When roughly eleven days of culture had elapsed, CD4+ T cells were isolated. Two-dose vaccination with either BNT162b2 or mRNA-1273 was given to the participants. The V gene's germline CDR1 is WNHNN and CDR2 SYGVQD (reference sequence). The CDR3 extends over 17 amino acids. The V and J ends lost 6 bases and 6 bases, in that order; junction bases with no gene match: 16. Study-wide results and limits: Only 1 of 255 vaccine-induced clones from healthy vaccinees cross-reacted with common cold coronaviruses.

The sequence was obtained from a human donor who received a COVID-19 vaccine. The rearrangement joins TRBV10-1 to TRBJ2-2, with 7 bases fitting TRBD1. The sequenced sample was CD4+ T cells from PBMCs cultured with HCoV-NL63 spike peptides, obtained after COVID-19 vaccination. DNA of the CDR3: TGCGCCAGCAGAGCCGACAGGGAACTCTCTTTATCCGGGGAGCTGTTTTTT. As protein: CASRADRELSLSGELFF.